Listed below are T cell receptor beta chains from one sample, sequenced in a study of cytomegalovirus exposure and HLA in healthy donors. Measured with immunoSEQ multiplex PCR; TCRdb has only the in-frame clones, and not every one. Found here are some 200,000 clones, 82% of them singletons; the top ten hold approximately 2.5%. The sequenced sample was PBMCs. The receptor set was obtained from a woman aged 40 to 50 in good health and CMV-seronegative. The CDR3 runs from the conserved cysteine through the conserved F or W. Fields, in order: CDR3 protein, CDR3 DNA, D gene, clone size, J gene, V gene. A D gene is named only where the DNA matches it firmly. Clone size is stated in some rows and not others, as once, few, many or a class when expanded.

CDR3: CASSLTGGGQPQHF
DNA: TGTGCCAGCAGCCTCACAGGGGGCGGACAGCCCCAGCATTTT
D: TRBD1
size: few
J: TRBJ1-5
V: TRBV27

CDR3: CASSFDRNTEAFF
DNA: TGTGCCAGCAGCTTCGACAGGAACACTGAAGCTTTCTTT
D: NA
size: few
J: TRBJ1-1
V: TRBV6-5

CDR3: CASSTTGSKEETQYF
DNA: TGTGCCAGTAGTACAACAGGGTCGAAGGAAGAGACCCAGTACTTC
D: NA
size: NA
J: TRBJ2-5
V: TRBV19

CDR3: CSVVWRDTGELFF
DNA: TGCAGCGTTGTGTGGCGGGACACCGGGGAGCTGTTTTTT
D: NA
size: NA
J: TRBJ2-2
V: TRBV29-1

CDR3: CASSRGLAGGAKDTQYF
DNA: TGTGCCAGCAGTCGGGGACTAGCGGGAGGGGCCAAAGATACGCAGTATTTT
D: TRBD2
size: NA
J: TRBJ2-3
V: TRBV6-4

CDR3: CASSYSYTSNTEAFF
DNA: TGTGCCAGCAGTTACTCGTACACATCGAACACTGAAGCTTTCTTT
D: NA
size: NA
J: TRBJ1-1
V: TRBV6-5

CDR3: CASSVVASEQFF
DNA: TGTGCCAGCAGCGTAGTGGCTTCTGAGCAGTTCTTC
D: NA
size: NA
J: TRBJ2-1
V: TRBV9

CDR3: CASRTGGEEKLFF
DNA: TGTGCCAGCCGGACAGGGGGTGAGGAAAAACTGTTTTTT
D: TRBD1
size: NA
J: TRBJ1-4
V: TRBV6-6

CDR3: CASSSGLPTGELFF
DNA: TGTGCCAGCAGCTCGGGACTCCCCACCGGGGAGCTGTTTTTT
D: NA
size: NA
J: TRBJ2-2
V: TRBV7-3

CDR3: CASSSSRTASPEQYF
DNA: TGTGCCAGCAGTTCCTCCAGGACAGCCTCTCCCGAGCAGTACTTC
D: NA
size: NA
J: TRBJ2-7
V: TRBV27

CDR3: CAWAGLSGNTIYF
DNA: TGTGCCTGGGCGGGGTTATCTGGAAACACCATATATTTT
D: NA
size: NA
J: TRBJ1-3
V: TRBV30

CDR3: CASSFGGEGQVYYGYTF
DNA: TGTGCCAGCAGTTTTGGGGGGGAGGGACAGGTTTACTATGGCTACACCTTC
D: TRBD1
size: NA
J: TRBJ1-2
V: TRBV27

CDR3: CASSLVIRGGRYEQYF
DNA: TGTGCCAGCAGCTTAGTAATTCGAGGGGGACGGTACGAGCAGTACTTC
D: NA
size: NA
J: TRBJ2-7
V: TRBV7-8

CDR3: CASSNPLFRDNQPQHF
DNA: TGTGCCAGTAGTAATCCACTTTTCAGGGACAATCAGCCCCAGCATTTT
D: NA
size: once
J: TRBJ1-5
V: TRBV19